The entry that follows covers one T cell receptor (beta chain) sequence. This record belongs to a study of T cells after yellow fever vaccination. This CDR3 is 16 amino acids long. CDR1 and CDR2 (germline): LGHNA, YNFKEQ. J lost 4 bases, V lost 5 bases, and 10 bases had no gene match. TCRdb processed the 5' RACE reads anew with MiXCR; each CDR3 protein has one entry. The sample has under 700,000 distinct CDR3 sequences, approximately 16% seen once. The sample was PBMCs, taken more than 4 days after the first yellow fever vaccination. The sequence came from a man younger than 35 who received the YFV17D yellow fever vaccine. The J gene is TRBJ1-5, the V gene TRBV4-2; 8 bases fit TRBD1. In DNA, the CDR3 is TGTGCCAGCAGCACGACAGGGGCACGAGAAAATCAGCCCCAGCATTTT. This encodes CASSTTGARENQPQHF.